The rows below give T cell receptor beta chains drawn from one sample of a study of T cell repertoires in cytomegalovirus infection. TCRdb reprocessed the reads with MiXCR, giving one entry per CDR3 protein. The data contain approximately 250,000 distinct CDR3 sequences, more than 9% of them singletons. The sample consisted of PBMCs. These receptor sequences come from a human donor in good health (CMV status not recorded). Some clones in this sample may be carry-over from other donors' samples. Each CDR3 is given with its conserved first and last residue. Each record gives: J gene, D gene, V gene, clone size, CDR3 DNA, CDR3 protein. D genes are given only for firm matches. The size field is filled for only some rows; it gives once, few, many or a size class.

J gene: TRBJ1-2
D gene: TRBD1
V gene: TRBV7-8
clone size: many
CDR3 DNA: TGTGCCAGCAGCTTATCGGACAGGGACTATGGCTACACCTTC
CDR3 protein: CASSLSDRDYGYTF

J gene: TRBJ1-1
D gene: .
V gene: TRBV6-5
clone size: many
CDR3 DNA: TGTGCCAGCAGTTACGGCACTGAAGCTTTCTTT
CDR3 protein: CASSYGTEAFF

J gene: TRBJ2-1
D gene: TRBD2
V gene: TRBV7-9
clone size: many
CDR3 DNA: TGTGCCAGCAGTAAGACCGGGACTAGCGGGAGAAATGAGCAGTTCTTC
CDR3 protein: CASSKTGTSGRNEQFF

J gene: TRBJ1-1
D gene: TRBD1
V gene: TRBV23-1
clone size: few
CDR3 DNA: TGCGCCAGCAGTCAACGGGACAGAGTGGCCCCTGAAGCTTTCTTT
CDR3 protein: CASSQRDRVAPEAFF

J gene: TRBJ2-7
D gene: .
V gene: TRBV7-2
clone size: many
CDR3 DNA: TGTGCCAGCAGCCCCACGCTTACCGAGCAGTACTTC
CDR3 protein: CASSPTLTEQYF

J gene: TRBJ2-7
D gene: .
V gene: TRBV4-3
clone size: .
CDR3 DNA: TGCGCCAGCAGCGTCACAGGCCGGGGCGAGCAGTACTTC
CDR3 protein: CASSVTGRGEQYF

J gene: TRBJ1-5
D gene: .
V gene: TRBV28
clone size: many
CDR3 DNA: TGTGCCAGCAGTTTTTTCCCGGGAGACGGCAATCAGCCCCAGCATTTT
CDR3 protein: CASSFFPGDGNQPQHF

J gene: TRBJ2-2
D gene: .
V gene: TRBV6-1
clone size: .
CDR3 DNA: TGTGCCAGCACTCGGACAGTGAACACCGGGGAGCTGTTTTTT
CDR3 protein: CASTRTVNTGELFF

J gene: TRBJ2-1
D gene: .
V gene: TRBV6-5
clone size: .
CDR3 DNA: TGTGCCAGCAGCTTCGCTCTCTCCTACAATGAGCAGTTCTTC
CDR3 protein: CASSFALSYNEQFF

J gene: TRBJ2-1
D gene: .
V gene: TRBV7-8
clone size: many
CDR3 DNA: TGTGCCAGCAGCTTAGTGTCCAATGAGCAGTTCTTC
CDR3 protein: CASSLVSNEQFF

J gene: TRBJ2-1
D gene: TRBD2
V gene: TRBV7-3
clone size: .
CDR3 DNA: TGTGCCAGCAGCCCCCAAGCGGGAGGGCCTCACAATGAGCAGTTCTTC
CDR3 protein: CASSPQAGGPHNEQFF

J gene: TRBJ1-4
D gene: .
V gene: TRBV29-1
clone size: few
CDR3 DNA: TGCAGCGTTGGTCATAATGAAAAACTGTTTTTT
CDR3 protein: CSVGHNEKLFF

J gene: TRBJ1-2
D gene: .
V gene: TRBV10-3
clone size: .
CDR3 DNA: TGTGCCATCAGTGAGTCGAACTACTATGGCTACACCTTC
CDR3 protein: CAISESNYYGYTF

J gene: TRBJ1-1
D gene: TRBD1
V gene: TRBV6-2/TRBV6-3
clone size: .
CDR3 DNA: TGTGCCAGCAGTTACGAGGGCAGGGGGACTGAAGCTTTCTTT
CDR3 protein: CASSYEGRGTEAFF

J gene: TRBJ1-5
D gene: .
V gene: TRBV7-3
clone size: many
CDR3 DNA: TGTGCCAGCAGCTTAATCGGACAGCTTTATAGCAATCAGCCCCAGCATTTT
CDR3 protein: CASSLIGQLYSNQPQHF

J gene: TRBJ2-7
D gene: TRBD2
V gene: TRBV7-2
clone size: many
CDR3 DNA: TGTGCCAGCAGCTTAGTAGGCGGGGGGGCCATCTACGAGCAGTACTTC
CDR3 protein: CASSLVGGGAIYEQYF

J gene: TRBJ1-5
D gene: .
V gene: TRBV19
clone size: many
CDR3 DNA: TGTGCCAGTAGTATAGTGGGGGTTCAGCCCCAGCATTTT
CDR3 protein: CASSIVGVQPQHF

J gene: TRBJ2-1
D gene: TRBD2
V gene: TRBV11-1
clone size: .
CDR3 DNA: TGTGCCAGCAGCGTTAGCGGGAGGGCCGGTAATGAGCAGTTCTTC
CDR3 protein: CASSVSGRAGNEQFF